This entry is about one T cell receptor beta chain. What it binds is unknown. The assay was immunoSEQ multiplex PCR, and TCRdb's table has in-frame clones only and misses some. The sample consists of some 66,000 clones, roughly 87% of them appearing once. The data were obtained in a study of OX40 agonist ivuxolimab in advanced cancers. Study background: 40% to 50% of patients had received prior checkpoint inhibitor therapy. Three patients responded partially, comprising one with hepatocellular carcinoma and two with cutaneous melanoma. Study results and caveats: Blood T cells, both CD4+ and CD8+, expanded clonally by week 6 at 0.1 to 3.0 mg/kg.

The CDR3 sequence is 15 residues long. Trimming took off 5 bases at V and 0 bases at J, with 8 bases between the two ends. Looked up from germline, CDR1 is MNHNS and CDR2 is SASEGT. Any history of autoimmune disease or systemic immunosuppression disqualified patients. The chain carries TRBV6-1 and TRBJ1-6; D remains unclear. Here the sequenced sample was CD4+ or CD8+ T cells sorted from blood, taken in a trial of the OX40 agonist ivuxolimab. The TCR comes from an adult with an advanced solid tumor such as melanoma, head and neck, liver or kidney cancer. This chain's CDR3 is CASSRLSSYNSPLHF. In nucleotides, the CDR3 is TGTGCCAGCAGTAGGTTGAGCTCCTATAATTCACCCCTCCACTTT.